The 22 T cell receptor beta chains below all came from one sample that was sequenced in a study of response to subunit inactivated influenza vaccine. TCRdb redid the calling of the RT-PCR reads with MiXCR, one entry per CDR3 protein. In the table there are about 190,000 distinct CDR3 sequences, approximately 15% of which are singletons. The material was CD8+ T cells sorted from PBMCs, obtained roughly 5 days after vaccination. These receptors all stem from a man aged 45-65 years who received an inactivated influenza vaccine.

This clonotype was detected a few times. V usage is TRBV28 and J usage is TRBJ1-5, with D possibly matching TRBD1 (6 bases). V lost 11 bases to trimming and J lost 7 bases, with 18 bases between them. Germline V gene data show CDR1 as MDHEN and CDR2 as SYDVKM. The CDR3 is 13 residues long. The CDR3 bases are TGTGCCGGAGGGGGGGTGGTTAACCAGCCCCAGCATTTT. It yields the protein CAGGGVVNQPQHF.

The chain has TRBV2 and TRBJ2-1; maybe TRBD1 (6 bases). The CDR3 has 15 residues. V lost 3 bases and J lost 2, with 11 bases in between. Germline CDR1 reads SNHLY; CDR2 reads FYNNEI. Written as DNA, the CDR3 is TGTGCCAGCAGTGACTGGACAGACCCCTACAATGAGCAGTTCTTC. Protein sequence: CASSDWTDPYNEQFF.

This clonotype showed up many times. CDR3 region: CASSLELTDTQYF. CDR3 coding DNA: TGTGCCAGCAGCTTAGAGCTGACAGATACGCAGTATTTT. This rearrangement joins TRBV11-2 to TRBJ2-3; D is undetermined. This CDR3 spans 13 amino acids. Germline V gene sequence: CDR1 SGHAT, CDR2 FQNNGV. V was pared by 0 bases and J by 3 bases, with 4 bases between.

The CDR3 DNA is TGCGCCAGCAGCCGGGACAGATGGACAGATACGCAGTATTTT. It translates to CASSRDRWTDTQYF. The chain uses TRBV5-1 and TRBJ2-3; 7 nucleotides align to TRBD1. Germline lookup yields CDR1 SGHRS and CDR2 YFSETQ. V lost 4 bases, J lost 3 bases, and 5 bases stayed unmatched. CDR3 length: 14 residues.

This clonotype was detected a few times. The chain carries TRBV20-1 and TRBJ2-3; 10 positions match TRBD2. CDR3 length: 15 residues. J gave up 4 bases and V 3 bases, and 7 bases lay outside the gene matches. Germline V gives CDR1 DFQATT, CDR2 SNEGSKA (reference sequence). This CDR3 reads CSASSVAGGSDTQYF. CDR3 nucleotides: TGCAGTGCTAGCTCGGTAGCGGGAGGCTCAGATACGCAGTATTTT.

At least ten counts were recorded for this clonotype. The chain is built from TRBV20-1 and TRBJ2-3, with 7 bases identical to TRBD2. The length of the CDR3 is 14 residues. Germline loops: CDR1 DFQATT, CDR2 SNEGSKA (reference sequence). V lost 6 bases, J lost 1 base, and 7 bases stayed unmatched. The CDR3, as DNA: TGCAGTGCGCGAGCGCTAGCGGGCACAGATACGCAGTATTTT. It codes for CSARALAGTDTQYF.

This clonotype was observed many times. The CDR3 loop reads CASSQRIPGQGDNEQFF. The CDR3 coding sequence is TGTGCCAGCAGCCAAAGGATTCCGGGACAGGGCGACAATGAGCAGTTCTTC. The chain uses TRBV7-9 and TRBJ2-1; 9 bases line up with TRBD1. V was pared by 5 bases and J by 5 bases, with 13 bases of the junction left unmatched. This CDR3 spans 17 amino acids. The germline CDR1 and CDR2 sequences are SEHNR and FQNEAQ (reference sequence). Full variable domain (remainder filled in from reference TRBV7-9 and TRBJ2-1): DTGVSQNPRHKITKRGQNVTFRCDPISEHNRLYWYRQTLGQGPEFLTYFQNEAQLEKSRLLSDRFSAERPKGSFSTLEIQRTEQGDSAMYLCASSQRIPGQGDNEQFFGPGTRLTVL.

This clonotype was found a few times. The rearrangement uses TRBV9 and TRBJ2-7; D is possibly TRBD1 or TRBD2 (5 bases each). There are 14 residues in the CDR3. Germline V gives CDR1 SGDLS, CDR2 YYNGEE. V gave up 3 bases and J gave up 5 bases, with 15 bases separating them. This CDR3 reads CASSGDPRGDEQYF. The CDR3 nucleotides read TGTGCCAGCAGCGGGGACCCCCGAGGTGACGAGCAGTACTTC.

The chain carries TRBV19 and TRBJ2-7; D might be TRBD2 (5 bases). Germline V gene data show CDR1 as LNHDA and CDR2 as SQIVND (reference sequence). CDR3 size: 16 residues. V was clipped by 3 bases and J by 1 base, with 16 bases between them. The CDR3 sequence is CASSMTPRRASYEQYF. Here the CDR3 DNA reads TGTGCCAGTAGTATGACCCCCCGGCGGGCATCCTACGAGCAGTACTTC.

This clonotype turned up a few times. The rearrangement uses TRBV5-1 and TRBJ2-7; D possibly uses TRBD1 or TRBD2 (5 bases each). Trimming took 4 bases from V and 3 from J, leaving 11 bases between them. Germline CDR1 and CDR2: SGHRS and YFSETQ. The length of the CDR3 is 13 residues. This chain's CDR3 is CASSVGTVYEQYF. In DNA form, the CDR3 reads TGCGCCAGCAGCGTAGGGACGGTCTACGAGCAGTACTTC.

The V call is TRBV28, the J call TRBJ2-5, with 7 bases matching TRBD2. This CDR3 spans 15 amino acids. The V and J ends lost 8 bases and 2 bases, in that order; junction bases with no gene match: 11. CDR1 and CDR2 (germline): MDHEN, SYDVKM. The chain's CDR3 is CASSAGVGWQETQYF. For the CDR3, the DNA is TGTGCCAGCTCGGCGGGAGTGGGTTGGCAAGAGACCCAGTACTTC. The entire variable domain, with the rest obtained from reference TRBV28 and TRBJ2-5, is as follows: DVKVTQSSRYLVKRTGEKVFLECVQDMDHENMFWYRQDPGLGLRLIYFSYDVKMKEKGDIPEGYSVSREKKERFSLILESASTNQTSMYLCASSAGVGWQETQYFGPGTRLLVL.

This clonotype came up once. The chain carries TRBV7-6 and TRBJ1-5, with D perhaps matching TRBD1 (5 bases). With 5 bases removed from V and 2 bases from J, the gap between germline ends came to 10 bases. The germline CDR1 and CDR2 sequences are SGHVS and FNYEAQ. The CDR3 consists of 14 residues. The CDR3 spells CASSQGSGNQPQHF. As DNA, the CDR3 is TGTGCCAGCAGCCAGGGTAGCGGCAATCAGCCCCAGCATTTT.

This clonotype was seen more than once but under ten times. The CDR3 loop is CSVPRMSSTYNEQFF. As DNA, the CDR3 is TGCAGTGTCCCCCGGATGAGCTCCACCTACAATGAGCAGTTCTTC. The V and J genes are TRBV20-1 and TRBJ2-1; no reliable D call. The V and J ends lost 7 bases and 2 bases respectively, with 18 bases between them. This CDR3 has 15 amino acids. Germline V CDR1 and CDR2: DFQATT, SNEGSKA (reference sequence).

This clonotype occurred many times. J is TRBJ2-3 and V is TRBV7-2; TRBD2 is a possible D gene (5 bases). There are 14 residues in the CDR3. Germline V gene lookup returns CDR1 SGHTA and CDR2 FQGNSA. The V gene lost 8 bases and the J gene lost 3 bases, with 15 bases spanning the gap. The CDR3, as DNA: TGTGCCAGCGCCCGGGATCTCGGGACAGATACGCAGTATTTT. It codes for CASARDLGTDTQYF.

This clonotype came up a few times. The CDR3 loop reads CASSTIMGASFTEAFF. The CDR3 DNA follows: TGTGCCAGCAGCACGATTATGGGGGCTTCTTTCACTGAAGCTTTCTTT. The genes are TRBV12-3 or TRBV12-4 and TRBJ1-1, with D maybe TRBD1 (6 bases). The CDR3 covers 16 residues. Between the trimmed V and J ends, which lost 6 bases and 4 bases, there was a span of 21 bases.

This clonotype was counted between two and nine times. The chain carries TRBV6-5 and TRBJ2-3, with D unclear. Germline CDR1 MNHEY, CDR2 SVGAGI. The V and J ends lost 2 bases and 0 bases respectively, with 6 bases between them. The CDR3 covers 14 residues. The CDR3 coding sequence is TGTGCCAGCAGTTACGGGGAAAGCACAGATACGCAGTATTTT. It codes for CASSYGESTDTQYF.

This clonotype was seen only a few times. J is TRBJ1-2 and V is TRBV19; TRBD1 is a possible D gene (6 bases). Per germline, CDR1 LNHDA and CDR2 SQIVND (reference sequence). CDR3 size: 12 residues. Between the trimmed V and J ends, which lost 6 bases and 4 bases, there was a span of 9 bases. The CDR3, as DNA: TGTGCCAGTAGAGAACAGGGCTATGGCTACACCTTC. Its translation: CASREQGYGYTF.

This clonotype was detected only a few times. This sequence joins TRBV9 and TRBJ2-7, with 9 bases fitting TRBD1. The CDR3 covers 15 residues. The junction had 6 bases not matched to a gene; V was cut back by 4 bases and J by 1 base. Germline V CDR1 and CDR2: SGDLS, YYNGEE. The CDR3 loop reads CASSPGTGFSYEQYF. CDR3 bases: TGTGCCAGCAGCCCCGGGACAGGGTTTTCCTACGAGCAGTACTTC.

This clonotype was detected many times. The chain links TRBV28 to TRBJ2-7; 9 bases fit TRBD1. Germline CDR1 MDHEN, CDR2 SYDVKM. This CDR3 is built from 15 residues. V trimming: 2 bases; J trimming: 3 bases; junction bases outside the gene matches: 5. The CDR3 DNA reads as TGTGCCAGCAGTTTAGGGGGGACAGGGTTCTACGAGCAGTACTTC. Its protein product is CASSLGGTGFYEQYF. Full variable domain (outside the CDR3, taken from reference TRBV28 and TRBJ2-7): DVKVTQSSRYLVKRTGEKVFLECVQDMDHENMFWYRQDPGLGLRLIYFSYDVKMKEKGDIPEGYSVSREKKERFSLILESASTNQTSMYLCASSLGGTGFYEQYFGPGTRLTVT.

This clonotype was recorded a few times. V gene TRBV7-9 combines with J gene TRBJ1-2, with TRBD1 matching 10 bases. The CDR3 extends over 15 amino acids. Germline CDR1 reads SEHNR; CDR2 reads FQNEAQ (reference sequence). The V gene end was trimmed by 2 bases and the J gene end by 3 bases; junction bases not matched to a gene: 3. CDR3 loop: CASSLSGQGYYGYTF. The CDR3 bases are TGTGCCAGCAGCTTATCGGGACAGGGGTACTATGGCTACACCTTC.

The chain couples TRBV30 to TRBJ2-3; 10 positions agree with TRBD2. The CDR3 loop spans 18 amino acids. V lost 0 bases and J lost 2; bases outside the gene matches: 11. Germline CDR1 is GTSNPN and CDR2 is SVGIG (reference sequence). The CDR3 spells CAWSVDSGLATHTDTQYF. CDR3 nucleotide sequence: TGTGCCTGGAGTGTGGACTCGGGACTAGCGACACACACAGATACGCAGTATTTT.

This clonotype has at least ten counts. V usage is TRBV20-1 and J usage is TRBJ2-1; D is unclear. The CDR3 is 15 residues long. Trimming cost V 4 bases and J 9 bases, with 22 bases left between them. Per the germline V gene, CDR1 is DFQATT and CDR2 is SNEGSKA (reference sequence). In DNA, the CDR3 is TGCAGTGCTAAATCTCATCTGGCCATTGGCGCTGAGCAGTTCTTC. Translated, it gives CSAKSHLAIGAEQFF.